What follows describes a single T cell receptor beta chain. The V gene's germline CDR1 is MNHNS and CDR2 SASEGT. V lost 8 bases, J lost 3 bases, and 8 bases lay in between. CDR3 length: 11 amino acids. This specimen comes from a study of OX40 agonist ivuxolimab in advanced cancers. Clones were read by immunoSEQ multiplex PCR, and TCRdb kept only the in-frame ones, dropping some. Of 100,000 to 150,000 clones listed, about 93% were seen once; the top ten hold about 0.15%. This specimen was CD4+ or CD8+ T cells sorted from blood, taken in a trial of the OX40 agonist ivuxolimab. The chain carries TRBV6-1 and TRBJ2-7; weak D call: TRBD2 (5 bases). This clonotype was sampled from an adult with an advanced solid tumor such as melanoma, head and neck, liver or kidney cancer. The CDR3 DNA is TGTGCCAGCGCCCGGGGCTACGAGCAGTACTTC. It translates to CASARGYEQYF.